This TCR beta chain was profiled in a study of cytomegalovirus exposure and HLA in healthy donors. Study overall: A later analysis reported the same platform for the roughly 120 validation repertoires and the 650 to 750 first-cohort repertoires.

This table comes from immunoSEQ multiplex PCR, and its TCRdb copy is limited to in-frame clones, with some not included. The profile shows about 56,000 clones, roughly 93% of them singletons. The CDR3 loop spans 15 amino acids. V was shortened by 0 bases and J by 7 bases, with 16 bases between the two germline ends. Germline CDR1 and CDR2: SGHKS and YYEKEE (reference sequence). Sequencing was performed on PBMCs. The receptor's source is a woman between 18 and 30 years old in good health and CMV-seropositive. The rearrangement uses TRBV5-5 and TRBJ1-2; no definite D call. CDR3 sequence (DNA): TGTGCCAGCAGCTTGGACGTCGAACGGGGTTCTGGCTACACCTTC. This encodes CASSLDVERGSGYTF.